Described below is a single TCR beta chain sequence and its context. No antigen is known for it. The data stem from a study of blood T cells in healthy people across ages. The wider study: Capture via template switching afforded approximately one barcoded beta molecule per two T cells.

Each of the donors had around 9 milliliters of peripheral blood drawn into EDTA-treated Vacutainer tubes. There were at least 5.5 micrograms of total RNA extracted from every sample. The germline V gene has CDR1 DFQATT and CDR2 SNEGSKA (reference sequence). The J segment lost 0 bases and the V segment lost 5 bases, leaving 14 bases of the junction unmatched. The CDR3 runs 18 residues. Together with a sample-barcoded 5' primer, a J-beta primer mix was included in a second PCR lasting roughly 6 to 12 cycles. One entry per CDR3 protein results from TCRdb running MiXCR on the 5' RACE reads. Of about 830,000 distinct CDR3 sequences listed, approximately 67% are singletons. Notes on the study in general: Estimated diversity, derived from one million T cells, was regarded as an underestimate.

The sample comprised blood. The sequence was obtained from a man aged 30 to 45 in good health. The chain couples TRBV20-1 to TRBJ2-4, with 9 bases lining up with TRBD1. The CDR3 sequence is CSAGQGLRLILAKNIQYF. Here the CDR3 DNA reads TGCAGTGCTGGACAGGGGCTGCGCCTGATCCTAGCCAAAAACATTCAGTACTTC.